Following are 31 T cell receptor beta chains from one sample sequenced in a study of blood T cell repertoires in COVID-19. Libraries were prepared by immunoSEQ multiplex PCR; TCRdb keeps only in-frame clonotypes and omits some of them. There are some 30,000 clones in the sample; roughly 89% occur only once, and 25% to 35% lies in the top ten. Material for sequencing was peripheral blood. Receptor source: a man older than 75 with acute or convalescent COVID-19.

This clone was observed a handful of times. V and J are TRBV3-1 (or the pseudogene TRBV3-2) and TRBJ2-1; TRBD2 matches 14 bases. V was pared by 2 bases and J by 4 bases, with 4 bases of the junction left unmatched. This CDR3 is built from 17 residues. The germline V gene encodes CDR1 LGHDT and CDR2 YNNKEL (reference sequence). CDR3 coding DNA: TGTGCCAGCAGCCAACCTGGGACTAGCGGGAGTTACAATGAGCAGTTCTTC. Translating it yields CASSQPGTSGSYNEQFF.

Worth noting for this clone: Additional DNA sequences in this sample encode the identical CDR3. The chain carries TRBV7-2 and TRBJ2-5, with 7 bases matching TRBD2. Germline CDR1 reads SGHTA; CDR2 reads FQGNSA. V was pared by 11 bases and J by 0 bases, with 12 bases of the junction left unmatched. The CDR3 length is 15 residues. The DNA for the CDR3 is TGTGCCGGATCGGGGGGACTGGCGGACCAAGAGACCCAGTACTTC. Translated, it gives CAGSGGLADQETQYF.

The CDR3 spells CASSIPGGVITEAFF. CDR3 bases: TGTGCCAGTAGTATCCCAGGGGGCGTGATCACTGAAGCTTTCTTT. The chain employs TRBV19 and TRBJ1-1; 8 positions match TRBD1. The germline CDR1 and CDR2 sequences are LNHDA and SQIVND (reference sequence). CDR3 length: 15 residues. The J segment lost 4 bases and the V segment lost 3 bases, leaving 7 bases of the junction unmatched. Complete variable domain (other parts from reference TRBV19 and TRBJ1-1): DGGITQSPKYLFRKEGQNVTLSCEQNLNHDAMYWYRQDPGQGLRLIYYSQIVNDFQKGDIAEGYSVSREKKESFPLTVTSAQKNPTAFYLCASSIPGGVITEAFFGQGTRLTVV.

CDR3 residues: CATGLAVSSYNEQFF. The CDR3 DNA reads as TGTGCCACGGGACTAGCGGTGAGCTCCTACAATGAGCAGTTCTTC. The chain carries TRBV10-3 and TRBJ2-1; 11 nucleotides match TRBD2. Germline V gives CDR1 ENHRY, CDR2 SYGVKD. The CDR3 is made up of 15 amino acids. V was pared by 10 bases and J by 0 bases, with 5 bases of the junction left unmatched.

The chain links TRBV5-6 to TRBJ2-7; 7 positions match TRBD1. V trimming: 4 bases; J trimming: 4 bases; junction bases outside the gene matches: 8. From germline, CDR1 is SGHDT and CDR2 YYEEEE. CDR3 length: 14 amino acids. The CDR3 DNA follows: TGTGCCAGCAGCGCCGGGACAGCATTTTACGAGCAGTACTTC. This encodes CASSAGTAFYEQYF.

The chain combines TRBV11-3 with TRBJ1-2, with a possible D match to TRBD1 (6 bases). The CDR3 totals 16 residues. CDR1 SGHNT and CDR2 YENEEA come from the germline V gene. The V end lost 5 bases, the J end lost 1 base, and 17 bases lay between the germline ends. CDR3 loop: CASSPPGAGDNYGYTF. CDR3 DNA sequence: TGTGCCAGCAGCCCCCCCGGGGCAGGGGATAACTATGGCTACACCTTC.

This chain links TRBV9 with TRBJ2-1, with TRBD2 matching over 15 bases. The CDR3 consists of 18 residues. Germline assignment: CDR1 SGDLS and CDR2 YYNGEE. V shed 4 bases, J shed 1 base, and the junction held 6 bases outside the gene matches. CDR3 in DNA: TGTGCCAGCAGCACAGGACTAGCGGGAGGGCCGTCCTACAATGAGCAGTTCTTC. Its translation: CASSTGLAGGPSYNEQFF.

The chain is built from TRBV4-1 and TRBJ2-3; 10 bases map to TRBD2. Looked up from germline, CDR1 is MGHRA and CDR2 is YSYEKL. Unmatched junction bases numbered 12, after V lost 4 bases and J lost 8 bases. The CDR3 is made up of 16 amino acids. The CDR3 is CASSPLQREGRGTQYF. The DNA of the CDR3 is TGCGCCAGCAGCCCCCTCCAGCGGGAGGGCCGCGGTACGCAGTATTTT.

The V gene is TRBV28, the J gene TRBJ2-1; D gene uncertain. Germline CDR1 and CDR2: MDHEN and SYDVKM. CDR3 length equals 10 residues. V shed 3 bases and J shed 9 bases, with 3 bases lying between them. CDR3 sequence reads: CASSFSEQFF. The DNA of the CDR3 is TGTGCCAGCAGTTTCTCTGAGCAGTTCTTC.

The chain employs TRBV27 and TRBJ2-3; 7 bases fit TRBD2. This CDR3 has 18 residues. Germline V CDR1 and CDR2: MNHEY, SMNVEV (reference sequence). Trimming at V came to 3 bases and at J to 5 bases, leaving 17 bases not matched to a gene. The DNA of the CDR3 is TGTGCCAGCAGTTTCCGCGAGGTCGGAGGGAGGGCCGTAGATACGCAGTATTTT. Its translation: CASSFREVGGRAVDTQYF.

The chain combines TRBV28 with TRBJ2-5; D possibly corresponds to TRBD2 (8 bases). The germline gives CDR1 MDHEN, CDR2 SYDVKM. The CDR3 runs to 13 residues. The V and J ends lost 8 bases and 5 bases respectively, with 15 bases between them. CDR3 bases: TGTGCCAGCTCGGGAGGGGGCATCGAGACCCAGTACTTC. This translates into CASSGGGIETQYF.

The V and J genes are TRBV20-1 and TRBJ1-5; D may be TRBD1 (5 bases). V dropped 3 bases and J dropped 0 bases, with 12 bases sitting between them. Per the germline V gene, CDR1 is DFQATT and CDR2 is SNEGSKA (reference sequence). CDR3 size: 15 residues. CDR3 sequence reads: CSASDPGYSNQPQHF. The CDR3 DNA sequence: TGCAGTGCTAGTGACCCAGGGTATAGCAATCAGCCCCAGCATTTT.

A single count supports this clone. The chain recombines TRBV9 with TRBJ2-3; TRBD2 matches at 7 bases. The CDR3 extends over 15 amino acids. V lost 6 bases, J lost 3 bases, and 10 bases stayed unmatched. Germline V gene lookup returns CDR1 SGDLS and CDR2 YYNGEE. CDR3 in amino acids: CASTTGGGFTDTQYF. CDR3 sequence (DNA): TGTGCCAGCACCACCGGCGGGGGATTTACAGATACGCAGTATTTT. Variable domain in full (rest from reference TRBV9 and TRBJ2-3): DSGVTQTPKHLITATGQRVTLRCSPRSGDLSVYWYQQSLDQGLQFLIQYYNGEERAKGNILERFSAQQFPDLHSELNLSSLELGDSALYFCASTTGGGFTDTQYFGPGTRLTVL.

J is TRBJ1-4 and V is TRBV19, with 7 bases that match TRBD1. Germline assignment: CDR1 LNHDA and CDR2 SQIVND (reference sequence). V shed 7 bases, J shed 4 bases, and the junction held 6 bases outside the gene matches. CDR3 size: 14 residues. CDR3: CASNKGQSNEKLFF. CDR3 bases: TGTGCCAGTAACAAGGGACAGAGTAATGAAAAACTGTTTTTT. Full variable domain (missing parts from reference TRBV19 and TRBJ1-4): DGGITQSPKYLFRKEGQNVTLSCEQNLNHDAMYWYRQDPGQGLRLIYYSQIVNDFQKGDIAEGYSVSREKKESFPLTVTSAQKNPTAFYLCASNKGQSNEKLFFGSGTQLSVL.

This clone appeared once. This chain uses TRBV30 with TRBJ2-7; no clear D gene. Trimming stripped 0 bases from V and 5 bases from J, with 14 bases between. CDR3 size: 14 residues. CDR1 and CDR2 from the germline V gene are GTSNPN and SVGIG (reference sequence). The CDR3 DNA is TGTGCCTGGAGTGTACAAGCCGGGTCCCACGAGCAGTACTTC. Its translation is CAWSVQAGSHEQYF.

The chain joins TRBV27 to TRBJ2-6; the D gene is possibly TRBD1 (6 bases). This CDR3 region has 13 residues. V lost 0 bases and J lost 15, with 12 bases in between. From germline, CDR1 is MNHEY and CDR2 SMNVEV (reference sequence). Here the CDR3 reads CASSLSRTADLTF. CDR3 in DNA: TGTGCCAGCAGTTTATCACGGACAGCCGACCTGACTTTC.

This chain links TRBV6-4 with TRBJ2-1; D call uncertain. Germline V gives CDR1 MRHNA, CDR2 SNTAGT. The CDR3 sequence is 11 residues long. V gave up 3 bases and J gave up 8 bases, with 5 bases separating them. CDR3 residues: CASSEFDEQFF. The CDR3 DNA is TGTGCCAGCAGTGAGTTCGATGAGCAGTTCTTC.

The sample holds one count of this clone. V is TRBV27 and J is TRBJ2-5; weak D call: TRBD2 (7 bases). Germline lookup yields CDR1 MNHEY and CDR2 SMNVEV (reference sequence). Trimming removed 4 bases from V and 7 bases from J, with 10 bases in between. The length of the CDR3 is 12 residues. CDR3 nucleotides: TGTGCCAGCAGTTGGGGGGGGCGGACCCAGTACTTC. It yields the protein CASSWGGRTQYF.

The CDR3 DNA reads TGTGCCAGTAGTATCTGGACTAGCGGGAGCTTCACAGATACGCAGTATTTT. Its translation: CASSIWTSGSFTDTQYF. V gene TRBV19 combines with J gene TRBJ2-3, with 13 bases identical to TRBD2. Germline CDR1 reads LNHDA; CDR2 reads SQIVND (reference sequence). V gave up 3 bases and J gave up 2 bases; unmatched junction bases: 5. The CDR3 length is 17 residues.

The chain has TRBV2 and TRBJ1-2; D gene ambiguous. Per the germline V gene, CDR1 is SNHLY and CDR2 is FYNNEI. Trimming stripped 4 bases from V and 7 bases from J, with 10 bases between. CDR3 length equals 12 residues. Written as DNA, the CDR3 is TGTGCCAGCAGTGGGCTGTCAGGTGGCTACACCTTC. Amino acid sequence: CASSGLSGGYTF. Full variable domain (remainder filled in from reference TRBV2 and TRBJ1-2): EPEVTQTPSHQVTQMGQEVILRCVPISNHLYFYWYRQILGQKVEFLVSFYNNEISEKSEIFDDQFSVERPDGSNFTLKIRSTKLEDSAMYFCASSGLSGGYTFGSGTRLTVV.

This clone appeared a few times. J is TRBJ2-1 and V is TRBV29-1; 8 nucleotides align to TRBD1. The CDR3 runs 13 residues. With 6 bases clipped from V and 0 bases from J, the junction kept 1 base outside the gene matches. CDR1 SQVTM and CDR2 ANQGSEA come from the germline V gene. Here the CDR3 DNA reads TGCAGCGTGACAGGGGCCTCCTACAATGAGCAGTTCTTC. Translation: CSVTGASYNEQFF.

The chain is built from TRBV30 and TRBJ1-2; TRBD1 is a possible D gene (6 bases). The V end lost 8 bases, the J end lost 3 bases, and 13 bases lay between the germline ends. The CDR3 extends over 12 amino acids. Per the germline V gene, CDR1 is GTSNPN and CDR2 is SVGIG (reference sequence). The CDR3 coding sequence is TGTGCCCTTAAGGGGGTTGACTATGGCTACACCTTC. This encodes CALKGVDYGYTF.

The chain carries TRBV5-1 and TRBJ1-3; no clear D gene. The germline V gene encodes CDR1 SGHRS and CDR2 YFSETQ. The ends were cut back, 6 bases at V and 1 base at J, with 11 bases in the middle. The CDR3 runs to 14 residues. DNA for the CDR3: TGCGCCAGCAAAAAAGAGGAATCTGGAAACACCATATATTTT. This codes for CASKKEESGNTIYF.

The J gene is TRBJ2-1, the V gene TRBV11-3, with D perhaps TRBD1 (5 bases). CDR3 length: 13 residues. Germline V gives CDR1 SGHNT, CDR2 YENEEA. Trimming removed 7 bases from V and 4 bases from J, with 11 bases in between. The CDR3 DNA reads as TGTGCCAGCACCCCGACAGTATACAATGAGCAGTTCTTC. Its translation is CASTPTVYNEQFF.

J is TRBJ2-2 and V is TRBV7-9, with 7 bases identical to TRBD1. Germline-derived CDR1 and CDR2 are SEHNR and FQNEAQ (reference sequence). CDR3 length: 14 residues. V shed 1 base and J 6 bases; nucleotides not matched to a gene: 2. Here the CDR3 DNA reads TGTGCCAGCAGCTTAGTTCAGGGGGCCGGGGAGCTGTTTTTT. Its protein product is CASSLVQGAGELFF.

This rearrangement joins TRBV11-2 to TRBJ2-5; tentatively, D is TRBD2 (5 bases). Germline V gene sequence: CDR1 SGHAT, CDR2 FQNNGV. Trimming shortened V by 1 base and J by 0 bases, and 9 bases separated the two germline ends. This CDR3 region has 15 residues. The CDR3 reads CASSLGSGNQETQYF. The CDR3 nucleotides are TGTGCCAGCAGCTTAGGTTCCGGGAACCAAGAGACCCAGTACTTC.

The CDR3 region is CASSHPFDREPSTDYGYTF. CDR3 DNA sequence: TGCGCCAGCAGCCACCCATTCGACAGGGAGCCGTCCACCGACTATGGCTACACCTTC. The chain combines TRBV4-1 with TRBJ1-2; TRBD1 aligns across 7 bases. V lost 3 bases and J lost 3; bases outside the gene matches: 19. The germline V gene encodes CDR1 MGHRA and CDR2 YSYEKL. The CDR3 covers 19 residues.

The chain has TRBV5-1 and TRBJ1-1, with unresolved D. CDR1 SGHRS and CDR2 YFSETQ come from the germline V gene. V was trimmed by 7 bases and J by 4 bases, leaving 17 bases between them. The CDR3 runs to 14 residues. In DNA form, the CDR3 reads TGCGCCAGCTCCCCCGGGAACGGCGCCACTGAAGCTTTCTTT. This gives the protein CASSPGNGATEAFF.

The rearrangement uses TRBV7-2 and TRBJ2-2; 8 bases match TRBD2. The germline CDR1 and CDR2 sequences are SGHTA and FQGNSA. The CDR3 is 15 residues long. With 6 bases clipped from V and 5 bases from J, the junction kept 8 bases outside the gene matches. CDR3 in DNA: TGTGCCAGCAGTGGACTAGCTGGCGATACCGGGGAGCTGTTTTTT. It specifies CASSGLAGDTGELFF.

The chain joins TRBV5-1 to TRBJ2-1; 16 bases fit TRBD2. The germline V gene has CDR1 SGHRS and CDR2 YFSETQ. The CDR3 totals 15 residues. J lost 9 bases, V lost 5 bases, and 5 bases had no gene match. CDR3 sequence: CASSGTSGRVGEQFF. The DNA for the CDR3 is TGCGCCAGCAGTGGGACTAGCGGGAGGGTAGGTGAGCAGTTCTTC.

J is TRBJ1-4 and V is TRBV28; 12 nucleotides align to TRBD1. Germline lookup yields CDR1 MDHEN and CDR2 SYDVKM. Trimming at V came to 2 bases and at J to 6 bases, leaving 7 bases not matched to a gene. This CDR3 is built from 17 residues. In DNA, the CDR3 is TGTGCCAGCAGTTTAGGCGGGACAGGGGGCGTGGATGAAAAACTGTTTTTT. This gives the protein CASSLGGTGGVDEKLFF.